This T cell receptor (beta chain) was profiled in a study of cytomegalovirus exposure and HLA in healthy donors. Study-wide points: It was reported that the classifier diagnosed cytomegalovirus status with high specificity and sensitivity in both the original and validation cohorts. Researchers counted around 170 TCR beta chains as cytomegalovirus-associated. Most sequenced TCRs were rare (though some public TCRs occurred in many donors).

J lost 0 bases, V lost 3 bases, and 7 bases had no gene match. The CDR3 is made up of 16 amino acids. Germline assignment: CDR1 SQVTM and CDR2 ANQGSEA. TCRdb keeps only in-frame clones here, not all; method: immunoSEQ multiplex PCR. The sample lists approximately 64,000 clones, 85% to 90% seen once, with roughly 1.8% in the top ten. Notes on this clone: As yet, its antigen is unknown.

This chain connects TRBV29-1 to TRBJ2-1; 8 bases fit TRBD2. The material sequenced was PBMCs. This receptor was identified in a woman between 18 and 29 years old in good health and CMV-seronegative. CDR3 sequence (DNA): TGCAGCGTTGAGAGAGTAGCGGGGAGCTCCTACAATGAGCAGTTCTTC. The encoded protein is CSVERVAGSSYNEQFF.